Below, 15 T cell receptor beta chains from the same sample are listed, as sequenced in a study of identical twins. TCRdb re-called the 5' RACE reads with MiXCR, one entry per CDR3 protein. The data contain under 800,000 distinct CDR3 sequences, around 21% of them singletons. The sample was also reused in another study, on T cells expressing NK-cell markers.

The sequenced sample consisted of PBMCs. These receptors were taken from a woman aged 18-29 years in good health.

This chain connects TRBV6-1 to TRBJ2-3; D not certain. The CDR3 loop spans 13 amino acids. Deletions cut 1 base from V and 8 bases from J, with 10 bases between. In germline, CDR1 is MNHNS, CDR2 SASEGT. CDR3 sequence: CASSEVGGGTQYF. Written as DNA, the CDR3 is TGTGCCAGCAGTGAAGTTGGCGGTGGTACGCAGTATTTT.

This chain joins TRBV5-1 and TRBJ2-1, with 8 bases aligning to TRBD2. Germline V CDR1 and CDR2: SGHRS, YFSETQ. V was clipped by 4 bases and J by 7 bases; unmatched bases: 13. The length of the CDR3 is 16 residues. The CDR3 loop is CASSGKTSDVLNEQFF. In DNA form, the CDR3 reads TGCGCCAGCAGCGGGAAGACTAGCGATGTATTGAATGAGCAGTTCTTC.

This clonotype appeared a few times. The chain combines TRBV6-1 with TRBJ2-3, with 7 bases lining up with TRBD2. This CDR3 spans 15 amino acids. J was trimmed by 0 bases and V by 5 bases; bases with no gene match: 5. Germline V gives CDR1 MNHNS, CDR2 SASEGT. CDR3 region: CASSHTGGSTDTQYF. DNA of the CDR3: TGTGCCAGCAGTCATACGGGGGGAAGCACAGATACGCAGTATTTT.

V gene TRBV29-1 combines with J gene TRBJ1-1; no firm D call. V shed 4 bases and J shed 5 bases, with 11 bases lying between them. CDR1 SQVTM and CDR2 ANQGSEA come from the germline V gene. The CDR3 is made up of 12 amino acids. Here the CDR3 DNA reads TGCAGCGTTGGCTTCCTCGGGACTGAAGCTTTCTTT. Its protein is CSVGFLGTEAFF.

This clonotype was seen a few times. The CDR3 loop reads CASARSSGNEQFF. CDR3 DNA: TGTGCCAGCGCACGCTCTAGCGGCAATGAGCAGTTCTTC. This chain joins TRBV12-3 or TRBV12-4 and TRBJ2-1; 7 bases match TRBD2. V lost 8 bases, J lost 6 bases, and 7 bases stayed unmatched. CDR3 length equals 13 residues.

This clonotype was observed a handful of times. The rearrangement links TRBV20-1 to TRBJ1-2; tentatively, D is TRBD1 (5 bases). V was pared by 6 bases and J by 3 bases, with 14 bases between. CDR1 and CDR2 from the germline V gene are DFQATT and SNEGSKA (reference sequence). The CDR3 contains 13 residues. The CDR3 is CSANSQGDYGYTF. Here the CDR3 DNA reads TGCAGTGCCAATTCGCAGGGTGACTATGGCTACACCTTC.

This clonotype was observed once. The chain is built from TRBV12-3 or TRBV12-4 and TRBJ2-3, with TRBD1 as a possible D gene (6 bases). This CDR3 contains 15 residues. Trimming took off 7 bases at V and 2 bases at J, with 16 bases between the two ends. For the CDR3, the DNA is TGTGCCAGCAACCCGACAGGACTTGACACAGATACGCAGTATTTT. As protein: CASNPTGLDTDTQYF.

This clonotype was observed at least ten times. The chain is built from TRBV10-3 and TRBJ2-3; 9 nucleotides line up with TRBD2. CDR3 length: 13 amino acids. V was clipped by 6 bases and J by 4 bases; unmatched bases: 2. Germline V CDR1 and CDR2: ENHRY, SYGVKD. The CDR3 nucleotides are TGTGCCATCAGGACTAGCGGTTCAGATACGCAGTATTTT. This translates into CAIRTSGSDTQYF.

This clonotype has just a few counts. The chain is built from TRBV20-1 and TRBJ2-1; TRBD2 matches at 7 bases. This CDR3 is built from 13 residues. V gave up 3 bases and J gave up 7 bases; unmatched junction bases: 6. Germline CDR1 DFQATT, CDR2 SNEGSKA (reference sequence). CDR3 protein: CSASYTSDNEQFF. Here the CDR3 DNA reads TGCAGTGCTAGTTATACTAGCGATAATGAGCAGTTCTTC.

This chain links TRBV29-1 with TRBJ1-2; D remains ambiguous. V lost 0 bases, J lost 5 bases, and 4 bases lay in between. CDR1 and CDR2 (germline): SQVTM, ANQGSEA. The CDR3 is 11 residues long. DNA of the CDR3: TGCAGCGTTGAAGACAGATATGGCTACACCTTC. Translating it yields CSVEDRYGYTF.

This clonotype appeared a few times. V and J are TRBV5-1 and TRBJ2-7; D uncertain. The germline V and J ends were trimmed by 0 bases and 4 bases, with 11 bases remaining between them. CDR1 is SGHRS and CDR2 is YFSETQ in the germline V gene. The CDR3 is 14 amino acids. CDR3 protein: CASSLEVGLYEQYF. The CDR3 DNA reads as TGCGCCAGCAGCTTGGAGGTCGGTCTTTACGAGCAGTACTTC.

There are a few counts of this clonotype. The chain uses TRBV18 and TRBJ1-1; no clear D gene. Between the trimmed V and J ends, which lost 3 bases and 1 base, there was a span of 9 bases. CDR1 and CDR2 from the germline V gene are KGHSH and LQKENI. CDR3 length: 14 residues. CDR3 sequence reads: CASSPGPANTEAFF. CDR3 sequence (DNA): TGTGCCAGCTCACCGGGTCCAGCGAACACTGAAGCTTTCTTT. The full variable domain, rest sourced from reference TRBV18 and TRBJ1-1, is NAGVMQNPRHLVRRRGQEARLRCSPMKGHSHVYWYRQLPEEGLKFMVYLQKENIIDESGMPKERFSAEFPKEGPSILRIQQVVRGDSAAYFCASSPGPANTEAFFGQGTRLTVV.

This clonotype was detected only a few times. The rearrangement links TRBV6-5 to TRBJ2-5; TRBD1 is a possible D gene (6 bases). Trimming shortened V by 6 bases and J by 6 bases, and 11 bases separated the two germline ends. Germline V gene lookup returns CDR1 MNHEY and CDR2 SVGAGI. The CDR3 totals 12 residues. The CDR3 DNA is TGTGCCAGCAGCCAGGGGCCTCAGACCCAGTACTTC. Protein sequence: CASSQGPQTQYF.

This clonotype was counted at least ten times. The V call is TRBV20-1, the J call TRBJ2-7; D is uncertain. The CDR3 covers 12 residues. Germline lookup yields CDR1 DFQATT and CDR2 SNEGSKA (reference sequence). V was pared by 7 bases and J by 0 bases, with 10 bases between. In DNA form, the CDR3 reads TGCAGTGGGAATGGGCTCTCCTACGAGCAGTACTTC. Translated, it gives CSGNGLSYEQYF.

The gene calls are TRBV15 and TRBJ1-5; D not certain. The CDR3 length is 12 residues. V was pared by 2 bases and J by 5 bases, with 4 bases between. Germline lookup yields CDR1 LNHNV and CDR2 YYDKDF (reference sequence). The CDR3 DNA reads TGTGCCACCAGCAGACTAGATCAGCCCCAGCATTTT. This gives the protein CATSRLDQPQHF.